The 26 T cell receptor beta chains listed next were all sequenced from one sample in a study of blood T cell repertoires in COVID-19. Profiled with immunoSEQ multiplex PCR; TCRdb holds only in-frame clones, not every one. This sample has 380,000 or so clones, with 87% found just once. Sequenced input: PBMCs or T cells enriched from blood (not recorded which). These receptors came from a man aged 25-45 years who had recovered from COVID-19.

The CDR3 region is CASKQGTIGYGYTF. As DNA, the CDR3 is TGTGCCAGCAAACAGGGGACCATTGGTTATGGCTACACCTTC. V gene TRBV27 combines with J gene TRBJ1-2; 7 positions match TRBD1. This CDR3 has 14 amino acids. V lost 7 bases, J lost 5 bases, and 10 bases stayed unmatched. The germline gives CDR1 MNHEY, CDR2 SMNVEV (reference sequence).

This chain connects TRBV12-3 or TRBV12-4 to TRBJ1-2, with 7 bases fitting TRBD1. The V segment lost 5 bases and the J segment 2 bases; nucleotides outside the gene matches: 2. The CDR3 loop spans 13 amino acids. Here the CDR3 reads CASSMGQNYGYTF. In DNA form, the CDR3 reads TGTGCCAGCAGTATGGGACAGAACTATGGCTACACCTTC.

The chain is built from TRBV29-1 and TRBJ1-1; D remains ambiguous. Trimming removed 3 bases from V and 2 bases from J, with 4 bases in between. The CDR3 is 11 amino acids. Germline CDR1 is SQVTM and CDR2 is ANQGSEA. The CDR3 loop is CSVDSNTEAFF. As DNA, the CDR3 is TGCAGCGTTGACAGTAACACTGAAGCTTTCTTT.

The J gene is TRBJ1-5, the V gene TRBV30; D gene uncertain. The CDR3 totals 15 residues. Germline V lookup: CDR1 GTSNPN, CDR2 SVGIG (reference sequence). V lost 1 base and J 2 bases, leaving 12 bases between the germline ends. DNA for the CDR3: TGTGCCTGGAGTGCGCTACGACGGGGCAATCAGCCCCAGCATTTT. Residues: CAWSALRRGNQPQHF.

The chain uses TRBV5-1 and TRBJ1-2; D is uncertain. Germline-derived CDR1 and CDR2 are SGHRS and YFSETQ. V was pared by 0 bases and J by 8 bases, with 11 bases between. CDR3 size: 13 residues. CDR3 nucleotides: TGCGCCAGCAGCTTGGACGGAGCCAGCGGCTACACCTTC. Amino acids: CASSLDGASGYTF.

CDR3 loop: CASSDSNRVLGDTIYF. CDR3 sequence (DNA): TGTGCCAGCAGTGACTCGAACAGGGTGCTCGGGGACACCATATATTTT. The V call is TRBV6-4, the J call TRBJ1-3, with a weak D call TRBD1 (6 bases). V was pared by 0 bases and J by 8 bases, with 17 bases between. In germline, CDR1 is MRHNA, CDR2 SNTAGT. The CDR3 length is 16 residues.

The sample holds one count of this clone. CDR3 DNA sequence: TGTGCCAGCAGGGACAATTCCTACAATGAGCAGTTCTTC. Its protein product is CASRDNSYNEQFF. The chain employs TRBV28 and TRBJ2-1; a possible D gene is TRBD1 (5 bases). The V end lost 6 bases, the J end lost 1 base, and 7 bases lay between the germline ends. This CDR3 is built from 13 residues. Germline V gene data show CDR1 as MDHEN and CDR2 as SYDVKM.

V is TRBV2 and J is TRBJ2-3; 8 nucleotides agree with TRBD2. Unmatched junction bases numbered 7, after V lost 1 base and J lost 1 base. Germline CDR1 reads SNHLY; CDR2 reads FYNNEI. This CDR3 is built from 17 residues. This CDR3 reads CASSEERGGRGTDTQYF. The CDR3 DNA follows: TGTGCCAGCAGTGAAGAACGGGGGGGCCGTGGCACAGATACGCAGTATTTT.

The V gene is TRBV4-3, the J gene TRBJ2-2; D gene unclear. Germline V gene data show CDR1 as LGHNA and CDR2 as YSLEER. V was clipped by 4 bases and J by 0 bases, with 12 bases between them. The length of the CDR3 is 16 residues. CDR3 amino acids: CASSLDTYPNTGELFF. DNA of the CDR3: TGCGCCAGCAGCCTCGACACCTACCCGAACACCGGGGAGCTGTTTTTT.

The chain carries TRBV5-1 and TRBJ1-1; 8 bases line up with TRBD1. The CDR3 extends over 17 amino acids. With 2 bases clipped from V and 0 bases from J, the junction kept 9 bases outside the gene matches. The germline gives CDR1 SGHRS, CDR2 YFSETQ. CDR3 sequence: CASSFLMAGGLNTEAFF. CDR3 nucleotide sequence: TGCGCCAGCAGCTTCCTTATGGCAGGGGGCCTGAACACTGAAGCTTTCTTT.

The chain recombines TRBV2 with TRBJ1-1, with D perhaps TRBD1 (5 bases). This CDR3 has 15 amino acids. Germline CDR1 reads SNHLY; CDR2 reads FYNNEI. V was clipped by 1 base and J by 4 bases, with 13 bases between them. For the CDR3, the DNA is TGTGCCAGCAGTGAAGGGGGCAAAAGGGGCACTGAAGCTTTCTTT. Amino acids: CASSEGGKRGTEAFF.

The V call is TRBV5-1, the J call TRBJ2-7, with D perhaps matching TRBD2 (5 bases). The CDR3 spans 14 residues. CDR1 and CDR2 from the germline V gene are SGHRS and YFSETQ. The V end was cut by 0 bases, the J end by 4 bases, with 11 bases between. CDR3 bases: TGCGCCAGCAGCTTGGAAGTCGGAGGTTACGAGCAGTACTTC. Translation: CASSLEVGGYEQYF.

The chain combines TRBV4-1 with TRBJ2-7, with D possibly matching TRBD1 (6 bases). The length of the CDR3 is 14 residues. CDR1 and CDR2 (germline): MGHRA, YSYEKL. Trimming stripped 8 bases from V and 7 bases from J, with 21 bases between. CDR3 sequence (DNA): TGCGCCAGCCGCGACGTTCAGGGGACGCGAGAGCAGTACTTC. It yields the protein CASRDVQGTREQYF.

There are many counts of this clone. V is TRBV2 and J is TRBJ1-3; D is uncertain. CDR3 length equals 16 residues. Germline assignment: CDR1 SNHLY and CDR2 FYNNEI. The V end was cut by 7 bases, the J end by 0 bases, with 16 bases between. The CDR3 DNA reads as TGTGCCAGCACCGAAAGAGATCGAAGCTCTGGAAACACCATATATTTT. Protein sequence: CASTERDRSSGNTIYF. Combining the CDR3 with reference TRBV2 and TRBJ1-3 gives the whole variable domain EPEVTQTPSHQVTQMGQEVILRCVPISNHLYFYWYRQILGQKVEFLVSFYNNEISEKSEIFDDQFSVERPDGSNFTLKIRSTKLEDSAMYFCASTERDRSSGNTIYFGEGSWLTVV.

This clone came up a few times. J is TRBJ1-2 and V is TRBV20-1; D remains unclear. There are 10 residues in the CDR3. V lost 4 bases to trimming and J lost 7 bases, with 7 bases between them. Germline V gene lookup returns CDR1 DFQATT and CDR2 SNEGSKA (reference sequence). The CDR3 sequence: CSAIRGGYTF. The CDR3 DNA follows: TGCAGTGCTATCCGGGGTGGCTACACCTTC.

The V gene is TRBV12-3 or TRBV12-4, the J gene TRBJ1-2; D gene unclear. V was pared by 7 bases and J by 5 bases, with 8 bases between. The CDR3 consists of 11 residues. The CDR3 bases are TGTGCCAGCAAACGGGGATATGGCTACACCTTC. This codes for CASKRGYGYTF.

The chain carries TRBV21-1 and TRBJ1-1. TRBV21-1 is marked as a pseudogene. The CDR3 loop spans 15 amino acids. DNA of the CDR3: TGTGCCAGCAGCTCCCCTGGGGGGGGCCTCACTGAAGCTTTCTTT. Protein product: CASSSPGGGLTEAFF.

The chain joins TRBV2 to TRBJ1-2, with TRBD1 identical over 7 bases. V lost 6 bases and J lost 14; bases outside the gene matches: 12. CDR1 SNHLY and CDR2 FYNNEI come from the germline V gene. This CDR3 comprises 12 residues. This chain's CDR3 is CASRPFGQATTF. CDR3 DNA: TGTGCCAGCAGACCATTCGGACAGGCGACTACCTTC.

This clone was recorded once. The chain recombines TRBV14 with TRBJ1-2; D gene ambiguous. This CDR3 is built from 14 residues. Germline assignment: CDR1 SGHDN and CDR2 FVKESK. V gave up 2 bases and J gave up 3 bases, with 10 bases separating them. In DNA form, the CDR3 reads TGTGCCAGCAGCCAACGGGGTGGCCACTATGGCTACACCTTC. Its translation: CASSQRGGHYGYTF.

The genes are TRBV4-1 and TRBJ2-7; 7 bases agree with TRBD1. V lost 2 bases to trimming and J lost 0 bases; unmatched junction nucleotides: 7. Germline CDR1 and CDR2: MGHRA and YSYEKL. This CDR3 has 16 amino acids. CDR3 in DNA: TGCGCCAGCAGCCAACGGACAGGTTCCTTCTCCTACGAGCAGTACTTC. It encodes CASSQRTGSFSYEQYF.

The chain uses TRBV4-1 and TRBJ2-5; 10 nucleotides line up with TRBD2. There are 15 residues in the CDR3. Germline loops: CDR1 MGHRA, CDR2 YSYEKL. J lost 1 base, V lost 4 bases, and 3 bases had no gene match. As DNA, the CDR3 is TGCGCCAGCAGCCTAGCGGGGGGTCTCCAAGAGACCCAGTACTTC. This translates into CASSLAGGLQETQYF.

The chain is built from TRBV7-2 and TRBJ1-3; possibly TRBD1 for D (5 bases). This CDR3 spans 15 amino acids. The ends were cut back, 3 bases at V and 0 bases at J, with 9 bases in the middle. Germline CDR1 SGHTA, CDR2 FQGNSA. CDR3 DNA sequence: TGTGCCAGCAGCTTTAAGGGGTCCTCTGGAAACACCATATATTTT. Translating gives CASSFKGSSGNTIYF.

This clone came up a few times. The genes are TRBV19 and TRBJ1-5, with 9 bases identical to TRBD1. V dropped 4 bases and J dropped 4; count of bases not matched to a gene: 8. Germline CDR1 is LNHDA and CDR2 is SQIVND (reference sequence). The CDR3 extends over 16 amino acids. CDR3 sequence: CASSRATGTGNQPQHF. Here the CDR3 DNA reads TGTGCCAGTAGTAGAGCAACTGGGACAGGGAATCAGCCCCAGCATTTT.

The gene calls are TRBV5-1 and TRBJ1-2, with 8 bases that match TRBD1. In germline, CDR1 is SGHRS, CDR2 YFSETQ. The CDR3 spans 14 residues. Losses at the gene ends were 5 bases for V and 12 bases for J; bases not matched to a gene: 15. CDR3 amino acids: CASRPSKTRGRDTF. CDR3 DNA: TGCGCCAGCAGGCCGTCTAAAACCAGGGGGCGGGACACCTTC.

This chain connects TRBV11-3 to TRBJ1-1; D is possibly TRBD1 (5 bases). The germline V and J ends were trimmed by 6 bases and 1 base, with 9 bases remaining between them. Germline V gene lookup returns CDR1 SGHNT and CDR2 YENEEA. CDR3 size: 13 residues. This CDR3 is CASSYQGNTEAFF. The DNA for the CDR3 is TGTGCCAGCAGTTACCAGGGGAACACTGAAGCTTTCTTT.

The chain combines TRBV6-2 or TRBV6-3 with TRBJ1-5; no firm D call. Germline CDR1 reads MNHEY; CDR2 reads SVGEGT. V was pared by 4 bases and J by 2 bases, with 12 bases between. CDR3 length: 15 amino acids. The CDR3 here is CASSFRGLGNQPQHF. CDR3 in DNA: TGTGCCAGCAGTTTCCGCGGCCTGGGCAATCAGCCCCAGCATTTT.